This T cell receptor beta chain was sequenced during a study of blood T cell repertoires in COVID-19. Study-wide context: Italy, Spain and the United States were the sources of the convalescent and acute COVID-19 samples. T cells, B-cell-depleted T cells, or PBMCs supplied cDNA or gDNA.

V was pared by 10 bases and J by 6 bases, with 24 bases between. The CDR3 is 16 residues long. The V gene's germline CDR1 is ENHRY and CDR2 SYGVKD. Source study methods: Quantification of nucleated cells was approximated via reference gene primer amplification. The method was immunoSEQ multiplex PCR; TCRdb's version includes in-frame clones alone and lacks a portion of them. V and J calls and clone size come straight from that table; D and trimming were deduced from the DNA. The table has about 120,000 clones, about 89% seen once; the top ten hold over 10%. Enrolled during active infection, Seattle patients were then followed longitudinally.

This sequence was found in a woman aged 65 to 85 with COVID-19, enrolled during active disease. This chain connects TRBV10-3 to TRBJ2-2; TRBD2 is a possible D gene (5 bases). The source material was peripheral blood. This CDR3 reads CATSQFGTRIAGELFF. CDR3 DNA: TGTGCCACTTCACAGTTCGGCACTAGGATTGCCGGGGAGCTGTTTTTT.